This TCR beta chain was captured in a study of OX40 agonist ivuxolimab in advanced cancers. The V segment lost 0 bases and the J segment 1 base; nucleotides outside the gene matches: 6. This CDR3 has 17 amino acids. CDR1 and CDR2 from the germline V gene are SGDLS and YYNGEE. Profiled with immunoSEQ multiplex PCR; TCRdb holds only in-frame clones, not every one. Of about 62,000 clones in the sample, approximately 80% were seen once. This rearrangement joins TRBV9 to TRBJ1-1; 10 bases are a match to TRBD1. The sequence was obtained from an adult with an advanced solid tumor such as melanoma, head and neck, liver or kidney cancer. The source was CD4+ or CD8+ T cells sorted from blood, collected in a trial of the OX40 agonist ivuxolimab. The CDR3: CASSVDDRGLGNTEAFF. CDR3 nucleotides: TGTGCCAGCAGCGTAGACGACAGGGGGCTAGGGAACACTGAAGCTTTCTTT.